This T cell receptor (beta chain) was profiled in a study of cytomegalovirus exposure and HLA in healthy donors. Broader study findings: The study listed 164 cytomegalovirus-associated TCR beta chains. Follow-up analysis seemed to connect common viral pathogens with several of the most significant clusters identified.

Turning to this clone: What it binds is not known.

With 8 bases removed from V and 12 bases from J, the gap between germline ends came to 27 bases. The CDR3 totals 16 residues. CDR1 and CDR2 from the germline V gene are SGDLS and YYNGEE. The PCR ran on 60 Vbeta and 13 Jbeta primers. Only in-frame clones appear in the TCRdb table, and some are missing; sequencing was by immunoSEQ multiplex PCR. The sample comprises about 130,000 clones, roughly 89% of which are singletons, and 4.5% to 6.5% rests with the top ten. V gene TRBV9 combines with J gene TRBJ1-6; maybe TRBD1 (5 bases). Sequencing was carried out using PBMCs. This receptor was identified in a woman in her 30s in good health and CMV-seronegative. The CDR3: CASLLEGRRSKGPLHF. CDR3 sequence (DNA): TGTGCCAGTCTTTTGGAGGGACGGAGGAGTAAGGGACCCCTCCACTTT.